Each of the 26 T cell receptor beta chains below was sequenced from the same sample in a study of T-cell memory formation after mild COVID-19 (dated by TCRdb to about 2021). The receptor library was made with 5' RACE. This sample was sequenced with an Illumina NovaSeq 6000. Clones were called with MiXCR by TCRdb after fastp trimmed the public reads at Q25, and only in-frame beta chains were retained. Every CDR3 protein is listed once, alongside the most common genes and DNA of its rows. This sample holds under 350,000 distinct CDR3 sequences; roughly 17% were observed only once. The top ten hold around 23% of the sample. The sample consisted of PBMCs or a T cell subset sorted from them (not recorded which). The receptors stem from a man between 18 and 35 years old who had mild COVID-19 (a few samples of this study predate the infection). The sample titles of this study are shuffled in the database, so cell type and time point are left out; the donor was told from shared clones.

The CDR3 loop reads CASSLGFGGMDSPLHF. The CDR3, as DNA: TGTGCCAGCAGCTTAGGTTTCGGGGGTATGGATTCACCCCTCCACTTT. This sequence joins TRBV7-9 and TRBJ1-6, with a possible D match to TRBD1 (5 bases). V dropped 1 base and J dropped 8 bases, with 15 bases sitting between them. CDR1 is SEHNR and CDR2 is FQNEAQ in the germline V gene (reference sequence). The CDR3 has 16 residues. The variable domain in full, completed from reference TRBV7-9 and TRBJ1-6, reads DTGVSQNPRHKITKRGQNVTFRCDPISEHNRLYWYRQTLGQGPEFLTYFQNEAQLEKSRLLSDRFSAERPKGSFSTLEIQRTEQGDSAMYLCASSLGFGGMDSPLHFGNGTRLTVT.

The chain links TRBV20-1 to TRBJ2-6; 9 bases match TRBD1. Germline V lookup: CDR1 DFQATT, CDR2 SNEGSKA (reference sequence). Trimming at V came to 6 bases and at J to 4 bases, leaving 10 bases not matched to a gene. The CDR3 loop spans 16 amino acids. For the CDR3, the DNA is TGCAGTGCCCTCGGACAGGGGAGCTCAGGGGCCAACGTCCTGACTTTC. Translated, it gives CSALGQGSSGANVLTF.

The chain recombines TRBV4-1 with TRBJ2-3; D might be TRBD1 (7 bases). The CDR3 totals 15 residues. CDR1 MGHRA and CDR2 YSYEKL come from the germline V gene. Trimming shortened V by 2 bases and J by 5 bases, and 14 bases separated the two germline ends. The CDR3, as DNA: TGCGCCAGCAGCCAATCTGGAGGGGGCAAAGATACGCAGTATTTT. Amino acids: CASSQSGGGKDTQYF.

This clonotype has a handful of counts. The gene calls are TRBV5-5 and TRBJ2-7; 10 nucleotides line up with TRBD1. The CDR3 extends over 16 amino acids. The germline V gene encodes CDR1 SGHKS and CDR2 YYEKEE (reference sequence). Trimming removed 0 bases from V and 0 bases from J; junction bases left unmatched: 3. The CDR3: CASSLGGQGISYEQYF. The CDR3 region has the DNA TGTGCCAGCAGCTTGGGGGGACAGGGGATCTCCTACGAGCAGTACTTC.

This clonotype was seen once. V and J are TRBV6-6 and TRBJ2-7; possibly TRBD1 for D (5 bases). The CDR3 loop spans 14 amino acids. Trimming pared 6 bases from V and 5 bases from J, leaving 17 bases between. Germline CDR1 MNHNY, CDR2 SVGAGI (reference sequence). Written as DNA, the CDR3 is TGTGCCAGCAGCCTCAGGCAGGGTCGGAACGAGCAGTACTTC. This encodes CASSLRQGRNEQYF.

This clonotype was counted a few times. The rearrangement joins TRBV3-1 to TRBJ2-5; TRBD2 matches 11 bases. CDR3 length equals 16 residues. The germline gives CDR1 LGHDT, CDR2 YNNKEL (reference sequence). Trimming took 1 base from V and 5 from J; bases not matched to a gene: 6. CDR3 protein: CASSQGGGLAEETQYF. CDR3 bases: TGTGCCAGCAGCCAAGGGGGGGGACTAGCGGAGGAGACCCAGTACTTC.

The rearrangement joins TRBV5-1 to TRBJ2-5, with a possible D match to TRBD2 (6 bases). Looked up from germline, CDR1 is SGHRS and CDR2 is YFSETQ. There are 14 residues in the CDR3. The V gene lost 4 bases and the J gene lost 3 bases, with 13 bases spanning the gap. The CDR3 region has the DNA TGCGCCAGCAGCCCGGGGACTCGGAAAGAGACCCAGTACTTC. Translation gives CASSPGTRKETQYF. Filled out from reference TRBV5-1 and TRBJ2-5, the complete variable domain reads KAGVTQTPRYLIKTRGQQVTLSCSPISGHRSVSWYQQTPGQGLQFLFEYFSETQRNKGNFPGRFSGRQFSNSRSEMNVSTLELGDSALYLCASSPGTRKETQYFGPGTRLLVL.

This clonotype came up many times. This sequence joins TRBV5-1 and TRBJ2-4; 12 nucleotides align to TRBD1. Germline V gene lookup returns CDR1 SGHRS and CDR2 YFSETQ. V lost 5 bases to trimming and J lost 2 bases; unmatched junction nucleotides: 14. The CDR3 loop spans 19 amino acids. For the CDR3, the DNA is TGCGCCAGCAGTTTGAAGATGTCGGGACAGGGGGCATCCAAAAACATTCAGTACTTC. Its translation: CASSLKMSGQGASKNIQYF.

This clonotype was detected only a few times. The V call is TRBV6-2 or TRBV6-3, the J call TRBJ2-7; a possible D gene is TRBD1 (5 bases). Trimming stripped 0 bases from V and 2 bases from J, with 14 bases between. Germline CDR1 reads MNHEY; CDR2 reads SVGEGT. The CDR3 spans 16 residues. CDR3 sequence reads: CASSYSLGLVTYEQYF. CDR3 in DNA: TGTGCCAGCAGTTACTCTTTGGGGCTAGTCACCTACGAGCAGTACTTC.

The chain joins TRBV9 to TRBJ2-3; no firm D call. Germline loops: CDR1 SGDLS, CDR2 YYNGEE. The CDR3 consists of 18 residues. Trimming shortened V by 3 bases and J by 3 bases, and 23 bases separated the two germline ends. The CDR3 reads CASSESSVRLVGTDTQYF. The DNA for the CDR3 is TGTGCCAGCAGCGAGTCTTCGGTCCGGCTAGTGGGGACAGATACGCAGTATTTT. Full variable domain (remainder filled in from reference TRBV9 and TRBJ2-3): DSGVTQTPKHLITATGQRVTLRCSPRSGDLSVYWYQQSLDQGLQFLIQYYNGEERAKGNILERFSAQQFPDLHSELNLSSLELGDSALYFCASSESSVRLVGTDTQYFGPGTRLTVL.

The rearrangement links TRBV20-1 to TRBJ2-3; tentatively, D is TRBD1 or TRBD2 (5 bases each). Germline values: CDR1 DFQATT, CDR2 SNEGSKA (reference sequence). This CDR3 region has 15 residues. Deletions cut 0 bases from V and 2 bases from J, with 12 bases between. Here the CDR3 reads CSARDRVGPTDTQYF. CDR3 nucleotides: TGCAGTGCTAGAGATCGGGTGGGACCCACAGATACGCAGTATTTT.

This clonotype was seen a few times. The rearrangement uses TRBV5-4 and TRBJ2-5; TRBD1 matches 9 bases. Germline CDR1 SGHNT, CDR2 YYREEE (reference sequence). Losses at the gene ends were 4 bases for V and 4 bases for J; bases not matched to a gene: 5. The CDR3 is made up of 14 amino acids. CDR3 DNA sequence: TGTGCCAGCAGCGCGTGGGGACAGGGAGAGACCCAGTACTTC. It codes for CASSAWGQGETQYF.

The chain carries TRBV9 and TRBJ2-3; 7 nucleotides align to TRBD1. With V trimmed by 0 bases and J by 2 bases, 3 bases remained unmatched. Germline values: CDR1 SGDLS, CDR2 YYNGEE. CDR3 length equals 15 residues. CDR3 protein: CASSVEGTDTDTQYF. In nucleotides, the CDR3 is TGTGCCAGCAGCGTAGAGGGGACAGACACAGATACGCAGTATTTT. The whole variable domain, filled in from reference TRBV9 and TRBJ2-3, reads DSGVTQTPKHLITATGQRVTLRCSPRSGDLSVYWYQQSLDQGLQFLIQYYNGEERAKGNILERFSAQQFPDLHSELNLSSLELGDSALYFCASSVEGTDTDTQYFGPGTRLTVL.

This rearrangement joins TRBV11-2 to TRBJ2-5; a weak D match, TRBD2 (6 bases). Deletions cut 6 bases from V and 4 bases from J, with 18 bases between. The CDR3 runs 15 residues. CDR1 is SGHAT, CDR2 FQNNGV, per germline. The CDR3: CASRAVAGIGETQYF. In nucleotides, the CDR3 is TGTGCCAGCAGGGCGGTGGCGGGGATCGGAGAGACCCAGTACTTC.

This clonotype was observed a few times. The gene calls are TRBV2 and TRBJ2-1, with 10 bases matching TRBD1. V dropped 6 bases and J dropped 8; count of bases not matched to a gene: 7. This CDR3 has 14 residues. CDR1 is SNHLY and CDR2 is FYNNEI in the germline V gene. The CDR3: CASSRQGAADEQFF. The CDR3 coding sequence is TGTGCCAGCAGCCGACAGGGGGCTGCGGATGAGCAGTTCTTC.

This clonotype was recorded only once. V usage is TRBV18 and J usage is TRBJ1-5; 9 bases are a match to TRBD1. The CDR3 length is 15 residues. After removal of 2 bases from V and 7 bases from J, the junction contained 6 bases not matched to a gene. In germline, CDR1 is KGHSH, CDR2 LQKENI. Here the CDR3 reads CASSPGTGMEQPQHF. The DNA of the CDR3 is TGTGCCAGCTCACCAGGGACAGGGATGGAACAGCCCCAGCATTTT.

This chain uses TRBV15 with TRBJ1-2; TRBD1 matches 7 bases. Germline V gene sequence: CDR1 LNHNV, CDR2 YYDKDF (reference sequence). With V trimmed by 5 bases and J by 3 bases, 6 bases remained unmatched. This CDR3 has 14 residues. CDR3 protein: CATSFRQGDYGYTF. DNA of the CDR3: TGTGCCACCAGCTTTCGACAGGGAGACTATGGCTACACCTTC.

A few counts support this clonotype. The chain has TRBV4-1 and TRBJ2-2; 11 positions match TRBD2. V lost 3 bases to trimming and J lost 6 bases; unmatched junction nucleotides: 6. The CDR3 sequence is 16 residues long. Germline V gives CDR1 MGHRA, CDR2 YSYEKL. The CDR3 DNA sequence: TGCGCCAGCAGCCATCAGACTAGCGGGGTCGCCGGGGAGCTGTTTTTT. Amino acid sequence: CASSHQTSGVAGELFF.

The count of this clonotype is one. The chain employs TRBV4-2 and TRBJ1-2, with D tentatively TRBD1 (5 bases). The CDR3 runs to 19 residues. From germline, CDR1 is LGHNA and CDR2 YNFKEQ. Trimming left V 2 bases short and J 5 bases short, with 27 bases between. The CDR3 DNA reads TGTGCCAGCAGCCAAAATGGGGGGGGTTTGCTGGGGTCTAGATATGGCTACACCTTC. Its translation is CASSQNGGGLLGSRYGYTF.

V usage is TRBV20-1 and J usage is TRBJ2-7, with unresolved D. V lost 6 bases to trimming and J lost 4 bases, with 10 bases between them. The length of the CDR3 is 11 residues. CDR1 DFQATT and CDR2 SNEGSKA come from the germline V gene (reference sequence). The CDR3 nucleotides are TGCAGTGCAAGCCCCACTTACGAGCAGTACTTC. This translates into CSASPTYEQYF.

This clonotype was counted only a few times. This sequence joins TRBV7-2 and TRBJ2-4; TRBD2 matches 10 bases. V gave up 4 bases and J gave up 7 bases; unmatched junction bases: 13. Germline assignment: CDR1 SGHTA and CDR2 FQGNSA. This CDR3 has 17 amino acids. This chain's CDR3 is CASSSYFSGGIGNIQYF. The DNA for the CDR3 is TGTGCCAGCAGCTCTTACTTTAGCGGGGGGATAGGGAACATTCAGTACTTC.

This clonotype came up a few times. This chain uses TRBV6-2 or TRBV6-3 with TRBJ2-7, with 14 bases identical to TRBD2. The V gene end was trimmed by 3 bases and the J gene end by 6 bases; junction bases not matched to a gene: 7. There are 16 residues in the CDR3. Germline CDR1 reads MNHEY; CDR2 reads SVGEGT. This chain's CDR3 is CASSYHGLAGGIEQYV. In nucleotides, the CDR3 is TGTGCCAGCAGTTATCATGGACTAGCGGGGGGCATCGAGCAGTACGTC.

The CDR3 is CSASLAGRDNEQFF. The CDR3 region has the DNA TGCAGTGCTAGCCTAGCGGGGCGAGACAATGAGCAGTTCTTC. The J gene is TRBJ2-1, the V gene TRBV20-1, with TRBD2 identical over 9 bases. This CDR3 spans 14 amino acids. Germline CDR1 DFQATT, CDR2 SNEGSKA (reference sequence). The V segment lost 3 bases and the J segment 5 bases; nucleotides outside the gene matches: 5.

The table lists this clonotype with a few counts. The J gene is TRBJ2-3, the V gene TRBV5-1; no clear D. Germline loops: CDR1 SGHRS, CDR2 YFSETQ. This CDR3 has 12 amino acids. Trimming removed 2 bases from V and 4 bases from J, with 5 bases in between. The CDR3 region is CASSFTSDTQYF. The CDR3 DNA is TGCGCCAGCAGCTTTACATCAGATACGCAGTATTTT.

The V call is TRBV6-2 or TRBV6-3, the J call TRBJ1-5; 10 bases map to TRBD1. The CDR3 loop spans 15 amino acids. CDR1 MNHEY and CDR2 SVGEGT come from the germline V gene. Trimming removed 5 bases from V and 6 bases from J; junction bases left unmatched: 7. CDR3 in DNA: TGTGCCAGCAGTAACCCGGGACAGGGGCCTCAGCCCCAGCATTTT. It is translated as CASSNPGQGPQPQHF.

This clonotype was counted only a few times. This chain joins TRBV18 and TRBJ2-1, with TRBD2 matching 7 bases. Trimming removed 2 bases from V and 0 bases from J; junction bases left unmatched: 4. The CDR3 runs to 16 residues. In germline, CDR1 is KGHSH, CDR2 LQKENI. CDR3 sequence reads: CASSPLPGGSYNEQFF. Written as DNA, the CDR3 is TGTGCCAGCTCACCATTGCCGGGAGGCTCCTACAATGAGCAGTTCTTC.